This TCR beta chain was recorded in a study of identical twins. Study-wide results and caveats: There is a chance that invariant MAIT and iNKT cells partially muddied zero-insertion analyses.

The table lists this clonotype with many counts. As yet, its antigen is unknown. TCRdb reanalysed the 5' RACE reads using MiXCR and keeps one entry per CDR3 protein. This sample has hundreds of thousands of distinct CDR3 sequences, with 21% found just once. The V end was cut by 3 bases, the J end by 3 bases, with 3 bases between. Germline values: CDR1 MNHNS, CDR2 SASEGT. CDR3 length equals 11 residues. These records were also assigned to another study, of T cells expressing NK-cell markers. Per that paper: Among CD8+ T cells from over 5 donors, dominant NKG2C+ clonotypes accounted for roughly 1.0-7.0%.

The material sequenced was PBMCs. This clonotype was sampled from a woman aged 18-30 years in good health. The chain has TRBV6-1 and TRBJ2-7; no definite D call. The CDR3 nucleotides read TGTGCCAGCAGTGAGTTCTACGAGCAGTACTTC. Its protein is CASSEFYEQYF.